Detailed here is one T cell receptor beta chain. These data are taken from a study of blood T cell repertoires in COVID-19. This CDR3 spans 15 amino acids. V dropped 5 bases and J dropped 0; count of bases not matched to a gene: 3. Germline V gene sequence: CDR1 KGHSH, CDR2 LQKENI. TCRdb's copy holds only in-frame clones and misses some; the assay was immunoSEQ multiplex PCR. The sample has just under 350,000 clones, 85% to 90% seen once. This clonotype was obtained from a woman aged 45-59 years with COVID-19, enrolled during active disease. The rearrangement uses TRBV18 and TRBJ1-1, with 10 bases aligning to TRBD1. The material sequenced was peripheral blood. CDR3 in amino acids: CASSFGTGVNTEAFF. The CDR3 nucleotides are TGTGCCAGCTCATTCGGGACAGGGGTGAACACTGAAGCTTTCTTT.